This TCR beta chain was profiled in a study of OX40 agonist ivuxolimab in advanced cancers. Study-level results: Compared with CD4+, CD8+ T cells on average had more expanded clones.

Germline V lookup: CDR1 SGHDT, CDR2 YYEEEE. There are 14 residues in the CDR3. Trimming shortened V by 0 bases and J by 1 base, and 8 bases separated the two germline ends. As concerns this clone: Its antigen is currently unknown.

Clones were read by immunoSEQ multiplex PCR, and TCRdb kept only the in-frame ones, dropping some. The sample yields roughly 66,000 clones, 70% to 90% seen once. Sequences were derived from CD4+ or CD8+ T cells sorted from blood, sampled in a trial of the OX40 agonist ivuxolimab. V gene TRBV5-6 combines with J gene TRBJ2-7, with D maybe TRBD1 (6 bases). The receptor was isolated from an adult with an advanced solid tumor such as melanoma, head and neck, liver or kidney cancer. CDR3 in amino acids: CASSLGRGSYEQYF. In DNA form, the CDR3 reads TGTGCCAGCAGCTTGGGCAGGGGATCCTACGAGCAGTACTTC. The full variable domain, rest sourced from reference TRBV5-6 and TRBJ2-7, is DAGVTQSPTHLIKTRGQQVTLRCSPKSGHDTVSWYQQALGQGPQFIFQYYEEEERQRGNFPDRFSGHQFPNYSSELNVNALLLGDSALYLCASSLGRGSYEQYFGPGTRLTVT.